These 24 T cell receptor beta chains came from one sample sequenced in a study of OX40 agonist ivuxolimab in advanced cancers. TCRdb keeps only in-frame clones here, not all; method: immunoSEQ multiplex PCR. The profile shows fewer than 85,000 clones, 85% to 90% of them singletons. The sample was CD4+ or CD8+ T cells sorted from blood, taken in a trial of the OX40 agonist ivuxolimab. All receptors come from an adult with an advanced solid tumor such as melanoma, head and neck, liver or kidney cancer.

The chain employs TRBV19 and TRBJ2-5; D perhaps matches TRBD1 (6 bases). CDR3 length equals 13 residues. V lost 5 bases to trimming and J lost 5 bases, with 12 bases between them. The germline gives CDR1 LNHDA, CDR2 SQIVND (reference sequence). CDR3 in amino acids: CASSLQGWETQYF. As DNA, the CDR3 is TGTGCCAGTAGTCTACAGGGCTGGGAGACCCAGTACTTC.

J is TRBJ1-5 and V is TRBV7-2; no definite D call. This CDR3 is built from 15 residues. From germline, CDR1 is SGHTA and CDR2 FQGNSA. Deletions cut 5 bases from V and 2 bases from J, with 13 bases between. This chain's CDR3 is CASSNRGRRNQPQHF. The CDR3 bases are TGTGCCAGCAGCAACCGAGGCAGGCGCAATCAGCCCCAGCATTTT.

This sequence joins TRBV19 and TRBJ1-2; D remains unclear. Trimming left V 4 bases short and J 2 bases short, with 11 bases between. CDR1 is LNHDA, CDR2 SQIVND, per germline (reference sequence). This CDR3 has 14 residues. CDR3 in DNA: TGTGCCAGTAGTACCCGAGTGCGCAACTATGGCTACACCTTC. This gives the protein CASSTRVRNYGYTF.

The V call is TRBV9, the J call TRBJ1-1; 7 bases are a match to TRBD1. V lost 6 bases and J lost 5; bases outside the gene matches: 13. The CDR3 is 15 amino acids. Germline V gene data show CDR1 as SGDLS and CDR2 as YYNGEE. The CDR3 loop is CASNRDSTLRTEAFF. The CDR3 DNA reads TGTGCCAGCAACAGGGACAGCACTCTGAGGACTGAAGCTTTCTTT.

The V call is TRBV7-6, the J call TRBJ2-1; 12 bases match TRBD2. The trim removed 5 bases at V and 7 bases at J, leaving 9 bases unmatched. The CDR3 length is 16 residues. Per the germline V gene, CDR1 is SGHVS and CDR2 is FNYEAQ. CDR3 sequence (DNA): TGTGCCAGCAGCCCCCTAGCGGGAGGGCCGGATAATGAGCAGTTCTTC. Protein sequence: CASSPLAGGPDNEQFF.

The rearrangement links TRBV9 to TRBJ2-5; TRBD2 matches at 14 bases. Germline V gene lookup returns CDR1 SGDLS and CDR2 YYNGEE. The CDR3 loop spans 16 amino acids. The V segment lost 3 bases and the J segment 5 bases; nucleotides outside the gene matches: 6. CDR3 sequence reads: CASSAPGLAGGETQYF. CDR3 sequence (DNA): TGTGCCAGCAGCGCCCCCGGACTAGCGGGAGGCGAGACCCAGTACTTC. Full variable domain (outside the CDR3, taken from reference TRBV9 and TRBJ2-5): DSGVTQTPKHLITATGQRVTLRCSPRSGDLSVYWYQQSLDQGLQFLIQYYNGEERAKGNILERFSAQQFPDLHSELNLSSLELGDSALYFCASSAPGLAGGETQYFGPGTRLLVL.

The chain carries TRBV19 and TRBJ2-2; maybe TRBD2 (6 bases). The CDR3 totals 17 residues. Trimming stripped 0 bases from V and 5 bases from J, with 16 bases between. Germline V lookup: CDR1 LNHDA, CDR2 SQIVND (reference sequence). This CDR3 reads CASSIDPPATSTGELFF. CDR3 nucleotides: TGTGCCAGTAGTATAGACCCCCCCGCGACTAGTACCGGGGAGCTGTTTTTT.

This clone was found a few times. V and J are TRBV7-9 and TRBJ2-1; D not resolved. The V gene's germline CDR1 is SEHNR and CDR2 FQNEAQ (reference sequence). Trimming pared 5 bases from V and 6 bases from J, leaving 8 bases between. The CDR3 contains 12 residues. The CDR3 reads CASSRIANEQFF. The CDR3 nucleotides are TGTGCCAGCAGCCGAATAGCCAATGAGCAGTTCTTC. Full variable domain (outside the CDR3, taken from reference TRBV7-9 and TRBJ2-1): DTGVSQNPRHKITKRGQNVTFRCDPISEHNRLYWYRQTLGQGPEFLTYFQNEAQLEKSRLLSDRFSAERPKGSFSTLEIQRTEQGDSAMYLCASSRIANEQFFGPGTRLTVL.

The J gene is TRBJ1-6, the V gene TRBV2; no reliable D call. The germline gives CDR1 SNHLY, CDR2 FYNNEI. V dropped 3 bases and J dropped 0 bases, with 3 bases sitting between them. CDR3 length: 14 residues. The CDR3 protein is CASSDSSYNSPLHF. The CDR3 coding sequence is TGTGCCAGCAGTGATAGCTCCTATAATTCACCCCTCCACTTT.

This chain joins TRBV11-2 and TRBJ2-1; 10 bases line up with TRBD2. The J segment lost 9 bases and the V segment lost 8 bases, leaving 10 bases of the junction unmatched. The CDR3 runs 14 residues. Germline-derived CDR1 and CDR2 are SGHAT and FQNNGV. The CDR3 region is CASGLLAGYGEQFF. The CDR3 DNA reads TGTGCCAGCGGTTTACTAGCGGGATATGGTGAGCAGTTCTTC.

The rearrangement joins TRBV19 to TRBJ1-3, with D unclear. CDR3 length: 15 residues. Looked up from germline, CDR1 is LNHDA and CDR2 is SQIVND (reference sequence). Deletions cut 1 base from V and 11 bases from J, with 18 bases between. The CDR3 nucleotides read TGTGCCAGTAGTATAGCAACAGAACCTCCTGGGGCCATATATTTT. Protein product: CASSIATEPPGAIYF.

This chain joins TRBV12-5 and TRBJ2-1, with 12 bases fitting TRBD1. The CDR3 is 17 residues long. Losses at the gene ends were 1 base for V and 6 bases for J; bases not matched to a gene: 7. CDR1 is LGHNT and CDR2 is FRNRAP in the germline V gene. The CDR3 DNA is TGTGCTAGTGGTTTGGACTTCTGGGGACAGGGGGCCAATGAGCAGTTCTTC. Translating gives CASGLDFWGQGANEQFF.

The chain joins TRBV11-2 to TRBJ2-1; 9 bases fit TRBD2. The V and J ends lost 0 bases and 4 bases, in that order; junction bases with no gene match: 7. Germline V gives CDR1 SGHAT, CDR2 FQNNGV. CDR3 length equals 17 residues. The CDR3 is CASSLEVAGVSYNEQFF. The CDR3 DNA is TGTGCCAGCAGCTTAGAGGTAGCGGGAGTTAGTTACAATGAGCAGTTCTTC.

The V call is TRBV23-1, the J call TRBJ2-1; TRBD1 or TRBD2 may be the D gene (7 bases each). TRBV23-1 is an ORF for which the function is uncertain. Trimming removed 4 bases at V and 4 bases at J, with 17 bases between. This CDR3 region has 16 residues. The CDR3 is CASSPRGGPPYNEQFF. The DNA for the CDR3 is TGCGCCAGCAGTCCCAGGGGGGGGCCCCCTTACAATGAGCAGTTCTTC.

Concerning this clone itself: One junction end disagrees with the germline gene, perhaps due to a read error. This CDR3 is CASRGSGRGEQYF. The CDR3 nucleotides are TGTGCTAGCAGGGGGAGCGGGAGAGGTGAGCAGTACTTC. This chain connects TRBV7-7 to TRBJ2-5; weak D call: TRBD2 (8 bases). CDR3 length: 13 residues. Germline-derived CDR1 and CDR2 are SSHAT and FNYEAQ (reference sequence).

CDR3 in DNA: TGTGCCAGTAGTATAGGGGGAAACTATGGCTACACCTTC. It yields the protein CASSIGGNYGYTF. This chain joins TRBV19 and TRBJ1-2, with D hard to call. Germline CDR1 is LNHDA and CDR2 is SQIVND (reference sequence). V was clipped by 1 base and J by 2 bases, with 5 bases between them. This CDR3 contains 13 residues.

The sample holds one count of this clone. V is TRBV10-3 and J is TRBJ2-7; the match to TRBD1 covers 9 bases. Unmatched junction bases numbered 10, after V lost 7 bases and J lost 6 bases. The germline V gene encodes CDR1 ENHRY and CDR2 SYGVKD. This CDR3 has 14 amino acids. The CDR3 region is CAIMAGTGSGEQYF. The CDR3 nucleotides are TGTGCCATCATGGCGGGGACAGGGTCAGGCGAGCAGTACTTC.

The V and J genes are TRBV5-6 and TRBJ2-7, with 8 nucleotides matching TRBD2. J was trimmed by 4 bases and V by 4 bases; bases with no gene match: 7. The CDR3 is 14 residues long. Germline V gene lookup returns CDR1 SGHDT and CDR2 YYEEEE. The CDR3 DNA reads TGTGCCAGCAGCCATGTTAGCGGGACTTACGAGCAGTACTTC. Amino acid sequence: CASSHVSGTYEQYF.

CDR3 protein: CASSPQGLEGNQPQHF. DNA for the CDR3: TGTGCCAGCAGCCCACAGGGTCTTGAAGGCAATCAGCCCCAGCATTTT. This chain links TRBV7-2 with TRBJ1-5; maybe TRBD1 (6 bases). V gave up 5 bases and J gave up 2 bases, with 16 bases separating them. The CDR3 contains 16 residues. Germline V gene sequence: CDR1 SGHTA, CDR2 FQGNSA.

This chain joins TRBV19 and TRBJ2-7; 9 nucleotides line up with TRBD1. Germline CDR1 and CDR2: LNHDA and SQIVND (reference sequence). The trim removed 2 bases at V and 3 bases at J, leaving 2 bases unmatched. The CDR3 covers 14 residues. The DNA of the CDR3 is TGTGCCAGTAGTATATGGGACAGGGACTACGAGCAGTACTTC. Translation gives CASSIWDRDYEQYF.

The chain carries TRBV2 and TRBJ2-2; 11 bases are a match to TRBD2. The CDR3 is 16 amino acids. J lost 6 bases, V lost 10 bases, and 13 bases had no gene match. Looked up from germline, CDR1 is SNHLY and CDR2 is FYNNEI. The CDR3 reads CATRGRLAGTPGELFF. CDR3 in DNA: TGTGCCACCCGGGGGCGACTAGCGGGGACCCCCGGGGAGCTGTTTTTT.

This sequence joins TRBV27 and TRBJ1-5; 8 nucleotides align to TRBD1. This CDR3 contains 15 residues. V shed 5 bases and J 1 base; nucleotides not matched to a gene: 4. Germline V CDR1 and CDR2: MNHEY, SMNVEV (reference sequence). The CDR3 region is CASSIRTGSNQPQHF. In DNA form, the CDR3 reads TGTGCCAGCAGTATTCGGACAGGGAGCAATCAGCCCCAGCATTTT.

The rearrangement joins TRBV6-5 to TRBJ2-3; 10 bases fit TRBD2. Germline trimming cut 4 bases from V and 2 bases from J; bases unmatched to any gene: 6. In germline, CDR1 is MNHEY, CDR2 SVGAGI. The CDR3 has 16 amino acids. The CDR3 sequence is CASSFIAGGLTDTQYF. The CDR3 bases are TGTGCCAGCAGTTTCATAGCGGGAGGACTCACAGATACGCAGTATTTT.

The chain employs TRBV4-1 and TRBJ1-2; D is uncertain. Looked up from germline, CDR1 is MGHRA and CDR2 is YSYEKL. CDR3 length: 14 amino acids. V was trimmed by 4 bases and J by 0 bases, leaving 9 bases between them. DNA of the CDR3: TGCGCCAGCAGCCTTCGGAGTACTAACTATGGCTACACCTTC. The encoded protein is CASSLRSTNYGYTF.